The next 13 T cell receptor beta chains were all read from a single sample in a study of graft-versus-host responses after intestinal transplantation. Assay: immunoSEQ multiplex PCR; the TCRdb copy retains only in-frame clones and omits some. The top ten clones hold around 0.82% of a sample with some 25,000 clones, more than 90% of them seen once. The sequencing used PBMCs, collected nearly 31 days after intestinal transplant. These receptor sequences come from a human patient who received an intestinal transplant, so some T cells may come from the graft donor.

The chain couples TRBV7-9 to TRBJ1-3, with D uncertain. The germline V and J ends were trimmed by 11 bases and 0 bases, with 14 bases remaining between them. Germline V gene lookup returns CDR1 SEHNR and CDR2 FQNEAQ (reference sequence). CDR3 length: 14 amino acids. CDR3 DNA: TGTGCCGAGATTGAGAAGGACTCTGGAAACACCATATATTTT. This codes for CAEIEKDSGNTIYF.

The chain has TRBV6-1 and TRBJ2-7, with D perhaps TRBD1 (5 bases). Germline CDR1 MNHNS, CDR2 SASEGT. Trimming cost V 11 bases and J 6 bases, with 14 bases left between them. This CDR3 spans 11 amino acids. Written as DNA, the CDR3 is TGTGCCGTATTTAGGGGTCCCGAGCAGTACTTC. Its translation is CAVFRGPEQYF.

The chain couples TRBV5-1 to TRBJ2-1, with 9 bases identical to TRBD1. J gave up 5 bases and V 1 base, and 7 bases lay outside the gene matches. This CDR3 has 16 amino acids. The germline V gene encodes CDR1 SGHRS and CDR2 YFSETQ. Here the CDR3 reads CASSLTSGQGDNEQFF. The CDR3 nucleotides are TGCGCCAGCAGCTTGACATCGGGACAGGGCGACAATGAGCAGTTCTTC.

V usage is TRBV19 and J usage is TRBJ2-5; no firm D call. With the DNA end fitting TRBJ2-7 better, the J assignment may be wrong. The CDR3 runs to 13 residues. Germline assignment: CDR1 LNHDA and CDR2 SQIVND (reference sequence). This CDR3 reads CATDDGYSYEQYF. The CDR3 coding sequence is TGTGCCACCGATGATGGATATTCCTACGAGCAGTACTTC.

The gene calls are TRBV28 and TRBJ2-6; the D gene could be TRBD1 or TRBD2 (6 bases each). Germline CDR1 reads MDHEN; CDR2 reads SYDVKM. The CDR3 is made up of 15 amino acids. Deletions cut 7 bases from V and 3 bases from J, with 13 bases between. The CDR3 loop reads CASTFRGLGANVLTF. The CDR3 DNA reads as TGTGCCAGCACCTTTCGGGGGCTTGGGGCCAACGTCCTGACTTTC.

This chain joins TRBV19 and TRBJ1-2; TRBD1 matches at 9 bases. V lost 7 bases to trimming and J lost 8 bases; unmatched junction nucleotides: 17. The germline CDR1 and CDR2 sequences are LNHDA and SQIVND (reference sequence). This CDR3 comprises 16 residues. The CDR3 loop reads CASIPRTDGTGKGYTF. DNA of the CDR3: TGTGCCAGTATCCCAAGAACGGACGGGACAGGGAAAGGCTACACCTTC.

V and J are TRBV29-1 and TRBJ2-2; D may be TRBD1 (6 bases). Germline V gives CDR1 SQVTM, CDR2 ANQGSEA. V was trimmed by 6 bases and J by 0 bases, leaving 8 bases between them. The CDR3 is made up of 13 amino acids. CDR3 DNA: TGCAGCGTGGGGACACCGAACACCGGGGAGCTGTTTTTT. Encoded protein: CSVGTPNTGELFF.

The rearrangement joins TRBV27 to TRBJ1-2; 10 positions agree with TRBD1. The J segment lost 2 bases and the V segment lost 5 bases, leaving 5 bases of the junction unmatched. Germline V lookup: CDR1 MNHEY, CDR2 SMNVEV (reference sequence). The CDR3 totals 15 residues. The CDR3 DNA reads TGTGCCAGCAGTCTCCGGGACAGGGGAAACTATGGCTACACCTTC. Translation: CASSLRDRGNYGYTF.

The chain has TRBV7-2 and TRBJ1-2; 9 bases fit TRBD1. V lost 5 bases, J lost 5 bases, and 9 bases stayed unmatched. The CDR3 loop spans 15 amino acids. The germline V gene has CDR1 SGHTA and CDR2 FQGNSA. CDR3 nucleotide sequence: TGTGCCAGCAGCCAAGGGACAGGGACAGCTTATGGCTACACCTTC. It codes for CASSQGTGTAYGYTF.

This chain joins TRBV7-2 and TRBJ1-6; D ambiguous. Germline V CDR1 and CDR2: SGHTA, FQGNSA. This CDR3 is built from 16 residues. Trimming removed 2 bases from V and 0 bases from J, with 8 bases in between. CDR3: CASSLLGSSYNSPLHF. The DNA for the CDR3 is TGTGCCAGCAGCTTATTGGGGTCCTCCTATAATTCACCCCTCCACTTT. Filled out from reference TRBV7-2 and TRBJ1-6, the complete variable domain reads GAGVSQSPSNKVTEKGKDVELRCDPISGHTALYWYRQSLGQGLEFLIYFQGNSAPDKSGLPSDRFSAERTGGSVSTLTIQRTQQEDSAVYLCASSLLGSSYNSPLHFGNGTRLTVT.

This clone was observed once. This chain uses TRBV19 with TRBJ2-6, with 8 bases fitting TRBD1. The ends lost 5 bases at V and 1 base at J; junction bases unmatched: 7. CDR1 is LNHDA and CDR2 is SQIVND in the germline V gene (reference sequence). The CDR3 loop spans 17 amino acids. CDR3 sequence reads: CASSAPDRVSGANVLTF. CDR3 sequence (DNA): TGTGCCAGTAGTGCCCCGGACAGGGTATCTGGGGCCAACGTCCTGACTTTC. Supplemented by reference TRBV19 and TRBJ2-6, the full variable domain reads DGGITQSPKYLFRKEGQNVTLSCEQNLNHDAMYWYRQDPGQGLRLIYYSQIVNDFQKGDIAEGYSVSREKKESFPLTVTSAQKNPTAFYLCASSAPDRVSGANVLTFGAGSRLTVL.

The V and J genes are TRBV4-3 and TRBJ2-1; D uncertain. The V gene's germline CDR1 is LGHNA and CDR2 YSLEER. The CDR3 is 16 residues long. V lost 0 bases, J lost 5 bases, and 14 bases lay in between. The CDR3 DNA reads as TGCGCCAGCAGCCAAGATCAATCCCATAGGAACAATGAGCAGTTCTTC. This translates into CASSQDQSHRNNEQFF.

The chain uses TRBV7-9 and TRBJ2-7; D may be TRBD1 (5 bases). The V end lost 4 bases, the J end lost 3 bases, and 7 bases lay between the germline ends. The CDR3 loop spans 12 amino acids. Germline V lookup: CDR1 SEHNR, CDR2 FQNEAQ (reference sequence). CDR3 loop: CASSYQGYEQYF. The CDR3 DNA reads TGTGCCAGCAGCTACCAGGGCTACGAGCAGTACTTC.